Listed below are T cell receptor beta chains from one sample, sequenced in a study of blood T cell repertoires in COVID-19. Measured with immunoSEQ multiplex PCR; TCRdb has only the in-frame clones, and not every one. The sample records 350,000 to 450,000 clones, about 89% being singletons. Sequences were obtained from PBMCs or T cells enriched from blood (not recorded which). These receptors all come from a woman in her thirties or forties who had been exposed to COVID-19. The CDR3 runs from the conserved cysteine through the conserved F or W. The D gene is left open where the match is weak. Not every row has a clone size; where given, it reads once, few, many or a size class.

J gene	clone size	V gene	D gene	CDR3 protein	CDR3 DNA
TRBJ2-1	-	TRBV5-1	TRBD2	CASRRLAGGLNEQFF	TGCGCCAGCAGACGGCTAGCGGGAGGGCTGAATGAGCAGTTCTTC
TRBJ2-3	-	TRBV15	TRBD2	CATSRAGSGESSTDTQYF	TGTGCCACCAGCAGAGCGGGTAGCGGGGAATCTAGCACAGATACGCAGTATTTT
TRBJ2-5	-	TRBV2	-	CASSEIQSGGRETQYF	TGTGCCAGCAGTGAAATCCAGTCCGGGGGTCGCGAGACCCAGTACTTC
TRBJ1-2	once	TRBV5-4	-	CASSQTGVSYGYTF	TGTGCCAGCAGCCAAACCGGGGTTTCTTATGGCTACACCTTC
TRBJ2-1	-	TRBV29-1	TRBD1	CSTPGTGVREQFF	TGCAGCACCCCCGGGACAGGGGTGAGGGAGCAGTTCTTC
TRBJ1-5	-	TRBV19	TRBD1	CASSLDRELTKPQHF	TGTGCCAGTAGCCTGGACAGGGAGCTTACTAAGCCCCAGCATTTT
TRBJ1-2	-	TRBV5-3	-	CARSLARAGGSRYGYTF	TGTGCCAGAAGCTTGGCCAGGGCGGGGGGTAGTCGCTATGGCTACACCTTC
TRBJ1-4	-	TRBV6-1	-	CASSEGGQPNEKLFF	TGTGCCAGCAGTGAAGGTGGGCAGCCTAATGAAAAACTGTTTTTT
TRBJ2-7	-	TRBV24-1	TRBD2	CATSHLGREVFYEQYF	TGTGCCACCAGCCACTTGGGGCGGGAGGTTTTCTACGAGCAGTACTTC
TRBJ2-1	few	TRBV4-3	-	CASSQDWGGPPYNEQFF	TGCGCCAGCAGCCAAGATTGGGGGGGCCCTCCGTACAATGAGCAGTTCTTC
TRBJ2-7	-	TRBV19	-	CASSKGDYEQYF	TGTGCCAGTAGTAAGGGAGACTACGAGCAGTACTTC
TRBJ2-7	few	TRBV10-3	-	CAISDSGARQYF	TGTGCCATCAGTGATAGTGGGGCTAGGCAGTACTTC
TRBJ2-2	-	TRBV19	TRBD1	CASRRQGANTGELFF	TGTGCCAGTAGAAGACAGGGGGCGAACACCGGGGAGCTGTTTTTT
TRBJ1-1	-	TRBV14	TRBD1	CASSQVPGGNTEAFF	TGTGCCAGCAGCCAAGTACCAGGGGGAAACACTGAAGCTTTCTTT
TRBJ2-3	-	TRBV30	-	CAWKTGRTQYF	TGTGCCTGGAAAACAGGGAGAACGCAGTATTTT
TRBJ2-2	-	TRBV19	-	CASMVIWDSSRRAGELFF	TGTGCCAGTATGGTAATCTGGGACAGCTCTAGGAGGGCCGGGGAGCTGTTTTTT
TRBJ2-1	-	TRBV19	TRBD1	CASSSITIGTGPDEQFF	TGTGCCAGTAGTTCCATCACTATCGGGACAGGGCCCGATGAGCAGTTCTTC
TRBJ2-7	-	TRBV13	TRBD2	CASSYPRTSGSYEQYF	TGTGCCAGCAGCTACCCCCGGACTAGCGGCTCCTACGAGCAGTACTTC
TRBJ2-7	-	TRBV6-1	-	CASSAKVSGAPNYEQYF	TGTGCCAGCAGTGCAAAGGTTAGCGGAGCACCTAACTACGAGCAGTACTTC
TRBJ2-1	-	TRBV5-5	-	CASSLGGIFSYNEQFF	TGTGCCAGCAGCTTGGGGGGCATTTTCTCCTACAATGAGCAGTTCTTC
TRBJ2-7	-	TRBV19	TRBD1	CASSTDRDRGRRQYF	TGTGCCAGTAGTACCGACCGGGACAGGGGGCGGCGGCAGTACTTC
TRBJ1-4	few	TRBV21-1	-	CASSKAPPGNEKLFF	TGTGCCAGCAGCAAAGCCCCCCCAGGTAATGAAAAACTGTTTTTT
TRBJ1-1	-	TRBV19	-	CASSLGQLRTEAFF	TGTGCCAGTAGTCTAGGACAGCTGAGGACTGAAGCTTTCTTT
TRBJ2-2	-	TRBV7-3	TRBD2	CASSPSGGAAGELFF	TGTGCCAGCAGCCCCAGCGGGGGGGCCGCCGGGGAGCTGTTTTTT
TRBJ1-2	-	TRBV30	TRBD1	CAWSGSRGPGYTF	TGTGCCTGGAGTGGATCCAGGGGGCCTGGCTACACCTTC
TRBJ2-2	-	TRBV11-3	-	CASSPSRPGTGELFF	TGTGCCAGCAGCCCCAGTCGGCCCGGGACCGGGGAGCTGTTTTTT
TRBJ1-1	-	TRBV7-9	-	CASSQYQGGTEAFF	TGTGCCAGCAGTCAGTACCAGGGAGGGACTGAAGCTTTCTTT
TRBJ1-1	-	TRBV30	-	CAWTLWGAMNTEAFF	TGTGCCTGGACTCTGTGGGGCGCCATGAACACTGAAGCTTTCTTT
TRBJ1-5	-	TRBV30	-	CAWNMVRTRVRDSNQPQHF	TGTGCCTGGAACATGGTGAGGACACGGGTTAGAGATAGCAATCAGCCCCAGCATTTT
TRBJ2-7	-	TRBV6-5	TRBD2	CASSYGTSGRGGKQYF	TGTGCCAGCAGTTATGGGACTAGCGGGAGAGGAGGGAAGCAGTACTTC
TRBJ1-4	-	TRBV5-1	TRBD1	CASSLLGTGGEKLFF	TGCGCCAGCAGCTTGTTGGGGACAGGGGGCGAAAAACTGTTTTTT
TRBJ2-1	-	TRBV18	TRBD2	CASSPQTSGGTEQFF	TGTGCCAGCTCACCACAGACTAGCGGTGGAACTGAGCAGTTCTTC
TRBJ1-1	-	TRBV15	-	CATSRDFSGLVSTEAFF	TGTGCCACCAGCAGAGATTTCTCTGGTCTAGTCAGCACTGAAGCTTTCTTT
TRBJ2-1	-	TRBV11-3	TRBD2	CASSPSGDHNEQFF	TGTGCCAGCAGCCCGAGCGGGGACCACAATGAGCAGTTCTTC
TRBJ2-7	once	TRBV29-1	-	CSVSRGGSYEQYF	TGCAGCGTTTCCAGGGGTGGCTCCTACGAGCAGTACTTC
TRBJ1-5	-	TRBV19	TRBD1	CASSTGTGDNQPQHF	TGTGCCAGTAGTACTGGGACAGGGGACAATCAGCCCCAGCATTTT
TRBJ1-2	-	TRBV18	-	CASSPTDQGLYGYTF	TGTGCCAGCTCACCTACGGACCAGGGACTCTATGGCTACACCTTC
TRBJ2-7	-	TRBV9	TRBD1	CATLDRVHYEQYF	TGTGCCACCCTTGACAGGGTACACTACGAGCAGTACTTC
TRBJ2-3	-	TRBV12-5	-	CASGSSPMTALSTDTQYF	TGTGCTAGTGGTTCCTCGCCTATGACAGCACTTAGCACAGATACGCAGTATTTT
TRBJ2-5	-	TRBV19	-	CASSMNREETQYF	TGTGCCAGTAGTATGAATCGCGAGGAGACCCAGTACTTC
TRBJ2-3	-	TRBV6-5	TRBD2	CASSRERGGYTQYF	TGTGCCAGCAGTAGAGAGCGGGGGGGCTATACGCAGTATTTT
TRBJ1-2	-	TRBV5-4	TRBD1	CASSLAGTVFRTDYGYTF	TGTGCCAGCAGCTTGGCCGGGACAGTCTTCCGGACTGACTATGGCTACACCTTC
TRBJ2-7	-	TRBV19	TRBD1	CASSTSGTGRSYEQYF	TGTGCCAGTAGTACTTCCGGGACAGGGAGGTCCTACGAGCAGTACTTC
TRBJ1-1	few	TRBV19	-	CASHPDTEAFF	TGTGCCAGCCATCCGGACACTGAAGCTTTCTTT